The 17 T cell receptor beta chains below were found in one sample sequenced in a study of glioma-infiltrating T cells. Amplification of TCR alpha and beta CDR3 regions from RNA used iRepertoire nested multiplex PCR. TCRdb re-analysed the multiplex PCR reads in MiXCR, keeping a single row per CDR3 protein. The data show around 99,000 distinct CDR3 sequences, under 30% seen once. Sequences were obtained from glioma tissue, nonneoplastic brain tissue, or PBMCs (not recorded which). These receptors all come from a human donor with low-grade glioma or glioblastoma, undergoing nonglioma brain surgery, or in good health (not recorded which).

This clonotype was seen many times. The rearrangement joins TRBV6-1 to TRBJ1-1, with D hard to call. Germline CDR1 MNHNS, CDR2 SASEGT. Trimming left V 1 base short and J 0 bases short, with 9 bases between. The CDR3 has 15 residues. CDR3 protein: CASSEGWEMNTEAFF. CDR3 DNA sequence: TGTGCCAGCAGTGAAGGATGGGAGATGAACACTGAAGCTTTCTTT.

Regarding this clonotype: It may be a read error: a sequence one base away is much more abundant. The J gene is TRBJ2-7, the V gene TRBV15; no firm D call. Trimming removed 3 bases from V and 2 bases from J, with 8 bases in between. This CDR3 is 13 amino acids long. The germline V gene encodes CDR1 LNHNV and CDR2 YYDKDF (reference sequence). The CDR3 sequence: CATSRGPAYEQYF. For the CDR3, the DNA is TGTGCCACCAGCAGGGGCCCCGCCTACGAGCAGTACTTC.

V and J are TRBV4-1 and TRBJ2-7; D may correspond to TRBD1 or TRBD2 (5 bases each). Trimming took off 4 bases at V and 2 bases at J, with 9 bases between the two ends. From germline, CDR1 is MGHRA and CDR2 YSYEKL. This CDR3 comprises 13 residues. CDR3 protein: CASSRGETYEQYF. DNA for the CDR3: TGCGCCAGCAGCCGAGGGGAGACCTACGAGCAGTACTTC.

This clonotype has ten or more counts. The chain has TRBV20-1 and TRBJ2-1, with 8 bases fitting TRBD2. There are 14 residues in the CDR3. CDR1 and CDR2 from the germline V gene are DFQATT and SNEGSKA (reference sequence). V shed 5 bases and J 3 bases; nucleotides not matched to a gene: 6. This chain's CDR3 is CSAPPGLVYNEQFF. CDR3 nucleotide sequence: TGCAGTGCTCCTCCGGGACTAGTCTACAATGAGCAGTTCTTC.

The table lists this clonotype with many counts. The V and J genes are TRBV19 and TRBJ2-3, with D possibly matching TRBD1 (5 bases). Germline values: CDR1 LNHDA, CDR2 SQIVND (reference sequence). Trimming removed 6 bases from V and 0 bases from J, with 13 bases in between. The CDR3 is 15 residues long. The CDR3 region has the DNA TGTGCCAGTAGACAAACAGGTCCTAGCACAGATACGCAGTATTTT. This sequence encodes CASRQTGPSTDTQYF.

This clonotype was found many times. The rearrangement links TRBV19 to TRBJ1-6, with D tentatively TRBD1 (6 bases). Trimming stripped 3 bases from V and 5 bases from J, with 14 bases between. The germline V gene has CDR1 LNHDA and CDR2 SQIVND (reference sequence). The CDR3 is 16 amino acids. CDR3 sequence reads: CASSISRQANNSPLHF. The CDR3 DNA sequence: TGTGCCAGTAGTATCTCCCGACAGGCTAATAATTCACCCCTCCACTTT. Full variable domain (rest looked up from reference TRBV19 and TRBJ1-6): DGGITQSPKYLFRKEGQNVTLSCEQNLNHDAMYWYRQDPGQGLRLIYYSQIVNDFQKGDIAEGYSVSREKKESFPLTVTSAQKNPTAFYLCASSISRQANNSPLHFGNGTRLTVT.

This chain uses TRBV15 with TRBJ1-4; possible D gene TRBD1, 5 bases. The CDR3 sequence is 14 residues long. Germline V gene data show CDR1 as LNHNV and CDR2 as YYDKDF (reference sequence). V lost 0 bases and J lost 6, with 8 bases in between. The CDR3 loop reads CATSREGGDEKLFF. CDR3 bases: TGTGCCACCAGCAGAGAGGGAGGGGATGAAAAACTGTTTTTT.

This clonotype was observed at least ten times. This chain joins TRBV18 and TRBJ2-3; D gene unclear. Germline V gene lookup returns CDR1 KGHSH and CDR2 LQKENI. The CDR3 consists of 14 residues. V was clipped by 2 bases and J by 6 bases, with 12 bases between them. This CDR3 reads CASSPKAKADTQYF. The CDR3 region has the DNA TGTGCCAGCTCACCAAAGGCCAAAGCGGATACGCAGTATTTT.

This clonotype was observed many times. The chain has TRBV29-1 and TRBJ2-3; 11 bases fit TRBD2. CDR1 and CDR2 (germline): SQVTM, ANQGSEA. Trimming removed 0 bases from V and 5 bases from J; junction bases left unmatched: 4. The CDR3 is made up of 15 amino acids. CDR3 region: CSVEDGLAGGDTQYF. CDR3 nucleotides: TGCAGCGTTGAAGATGGCCTAGCGGGAGGAGATACGCAGTATTTT.

The DNA of the CDR3 is TGCGCCAGCAGCTTGGAATTGCGGGGAACGGGCACAGATACGCAGTATTTT. Encoded protein: CASSLELRGTGTDTQYF. This chain uses TRBV5-1 with TRBJ2-3; D possibly corresponds to TRBD2 (6 bases). CDR1 is SGHRS, CDR2 YFSETQ, per germline. The V and J ends lost 0 bases and 1 base respectively, with 15 bases between them. There are 17 residues in the CDR3.

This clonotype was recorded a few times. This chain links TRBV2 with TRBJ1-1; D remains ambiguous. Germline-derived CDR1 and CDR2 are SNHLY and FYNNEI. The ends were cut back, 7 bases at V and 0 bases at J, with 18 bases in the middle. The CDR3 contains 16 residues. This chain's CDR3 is CASTGLGGGMNTEAFF. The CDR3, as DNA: TGTGCCAGCACGGGGTTGGGAGGAGGGATGAACACTGAAGCTTTCTTT.

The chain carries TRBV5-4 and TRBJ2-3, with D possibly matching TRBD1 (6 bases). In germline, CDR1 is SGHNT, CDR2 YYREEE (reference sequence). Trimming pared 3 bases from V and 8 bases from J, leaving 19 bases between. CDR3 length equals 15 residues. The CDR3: CASSSVGNLRGTQYF. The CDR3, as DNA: TGTGCCAGCAGCTCGGTGGGAAACCTCAGGGGTACGCAGTATTTT.

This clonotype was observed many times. CDR3 protein: CSASQGTSSTDTQYF. Here the CDR3 DNA reads TGCAGTGCTAGCCAGGGGACCTCTAGCACAGATACGCAGTATTTT. The chain employs TRBV20-1 and TRBJ2-3, with D perhaps matching TRBD1 (6 bases). V lost 3 bases to trimming and J lost 0 bases, with 13 bases between them. Per germline, CDR1 DFQATT and CDR2 SNEGSKA (reference sequence). This CDR3 comprises 15 residues.

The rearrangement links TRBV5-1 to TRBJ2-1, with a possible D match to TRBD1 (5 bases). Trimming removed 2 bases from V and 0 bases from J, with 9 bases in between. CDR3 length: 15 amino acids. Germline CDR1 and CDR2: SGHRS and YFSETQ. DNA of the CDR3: TGCGCCAGCAGCTTTTGGGGCTGCTCCTACAATGAGCAGTTCTTC. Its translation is CASSFWGCSYNEQFF.

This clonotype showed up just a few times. In DNA, the CDR3 is TGTGCCTGGAGTGTTTTGAGTAGGGGGAACACTGAAGCTTTCTTT. Residues: CAWSVLSRGNTEAFF. The V gene is TRBV30, the J gene TRBJ1-1; weak D call: TRBD1 (5 bases). V shed 0 bases and J shed 1 base, with 12 bases lying between them. Germline-derived CDR1 and CDR2 are GTSNPN and SVGIG (reference sequence). The CDR3 is 15 amino acids.

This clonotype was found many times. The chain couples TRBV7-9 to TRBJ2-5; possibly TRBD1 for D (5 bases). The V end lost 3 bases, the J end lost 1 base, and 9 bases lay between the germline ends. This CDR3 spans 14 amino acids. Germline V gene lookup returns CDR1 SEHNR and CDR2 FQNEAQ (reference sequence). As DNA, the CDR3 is TGTGCCAGCAGCTTTGGGGCCATCCAAGAGACCCAGTACTTC. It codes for CASSFGAIQETQYF.

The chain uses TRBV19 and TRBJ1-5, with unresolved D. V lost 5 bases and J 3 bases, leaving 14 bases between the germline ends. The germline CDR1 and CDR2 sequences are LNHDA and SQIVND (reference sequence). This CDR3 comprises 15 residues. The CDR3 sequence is CASSPPGGYNQPQHF. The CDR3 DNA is TGTGCCAGTAGTCCCCCCGGAGGCTACAATCAGCCCCAGCATTTT.